This T cell receptor (beta chain) was sequenced for a study of neurological immune-mediated disorders. Study-wide results and caveats: The absence of shared CDR3 amino acid sequences among expanded clones across subjects suggests private repertoires in all groups.

TCRdb independently ran MiXCR on the 5' RACE reads; one entry per CDR3 protein. The data contain about 35,000 distinct CDR3 sequences, 3% to 4% of them singletons. The germline V gene has CDR1 MNHEY and CDR2 SVGAGI. V was trimmed by 0 bases and J by 11 bases, leaving 8 bases between them. This CDR3 spans 12 amino acids. This clonotype showed up many times. What it binds is not known. Unsorted libraries were generated from 2 million PBMCs. These cells had been stored in RNAlater at -80 C. The sample consisted of PBMCs. The receptor was isolated from a man aged 25 to 40 with multiple sclerosis. The chain employs TRBV6-5 and TRBJ2-1; unclear D gene. CDR3 amino acids: CASSYSSGQQFF. The DNA of the CDR3 is TGTGCCAGCAGTTACTCATCAGGCCAGCAGTTCTTC.